These 4 T cell receptor beta chains originate from one sample sequenced in a study of blood T cell repertoires in COVID-19 (TCRdb year 2020). Library creation used the immunoSEQ multiplex PCR assay. Drawn from immuneACCESS, this table holds only the in-frame rearrangements with V and J called that TCRdb kept. Clones are partly lost; checked studies trace under half to an unresolved V gene and leave the rest unexplained. For this sample the table gives approximately 230,000 clones, of which more than 70% were detected only once. Approximately 6% of the sample belongs to the ten largest clones. Sequenced material: peripheral blood. The source is a man older than 75 with acute or convalescent COVID-19.

This chain links TRBV4-2 with TRBJ1-4; TRBD1 matches 10 bases. The trim removed 6 bases at V and 0 bases at J, leaving 4 bases unmatched. Germline CDR1 and CDR2: LGHNA and YNFKEQ. The CDR3 totals 16 residues. The CDR3 sequence is CASRRGQGATNEKLFF. The CDR3 bases are TGTGCCAGCAGACGAGGACAGGGGGCAACTAATGAAAAACTGTTTTTT.

The chain recombines TRBV12-5 with TRBJ1-2, with 9 bases lining up with TRBD1. Per the germline V gene, CDR1 is LGHNT and CDR2 is FRNRAP. The length of the CDR3 is 20 residues. V was pared by 2 bases and J by 8 bases, with 24 bases of the junction left unmatched. CDR3 amino acids: CASGLFSDIGDRAEAGGYTF. CDR3 in DNA: TGTGCTAGTGGTTTGTTTTCTGACATCGGGGACAGGGCGGAAGCAGGCGGCTACACCTTC.

The CDR3 loop is CASSGTGYEQYF. DNA for the CDR3: TGTGCCAGCAGTGGGACAGGCTACGAGCAGTACTTC. V gene TRBV2 combines with J gene TRBJ2-7; TRBD1 aligns across 7 bases. Germline V lookup: CDR1 SNHLY, CDR2 FYNNEI. After removal of 4 bases from V and 3 bases from J, the junction contained 0 bases not matched to a gene. The CDR3 consists of 12 residues.

V gene TRBV5-1 combines with J gene TRBJ2-7; 7 nucleotides line up with TRBD1. Trimming removed 0 bases from V and 2 bases from J; junction bases left unmatched: 5. Per germline, CDR1 SGHRS and CDR2 YFSETQ. This CDR3 contains 15 residues. The CDR3 is CASSLVPGQTYEQYF. In nucleotides, the CDR3 is TGCGCCAGCAGCTTGGTACCGGGACAGACCTACGAGCAGTACTTC.